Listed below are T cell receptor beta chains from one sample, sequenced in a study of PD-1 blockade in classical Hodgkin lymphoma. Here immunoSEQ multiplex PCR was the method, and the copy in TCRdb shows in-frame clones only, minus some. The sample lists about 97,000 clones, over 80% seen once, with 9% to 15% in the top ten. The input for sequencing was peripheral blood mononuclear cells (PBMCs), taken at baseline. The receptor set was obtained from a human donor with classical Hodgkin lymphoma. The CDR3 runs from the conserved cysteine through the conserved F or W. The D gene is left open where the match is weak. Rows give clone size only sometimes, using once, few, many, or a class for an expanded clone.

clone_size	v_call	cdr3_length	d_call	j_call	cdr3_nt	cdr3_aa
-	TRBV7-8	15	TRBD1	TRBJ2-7	TGTGCCAGCAGCTTCTCCGGGACAGGGGCCTACGAGCAGTACTTC	CASSFSGTGAYEQYF
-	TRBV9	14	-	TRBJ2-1	TGTGCCAGCAGCGAGGGGGACTTTTACAATGAGCAGTTCTTC	CASSEGDFYNEQFF
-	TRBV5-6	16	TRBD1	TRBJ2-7	TGTGCCAGCAGCATTGTAAACACAGGGGGCATGAACGAGCAGTACTTC	CASSIVNTGGMNEQYF
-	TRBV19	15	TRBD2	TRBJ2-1	TGTGCCAGTAGTCCCCCGGGGGGGTTGTTCTATGAGCAGTTCTTC	CASSPPGGLFYEQFF
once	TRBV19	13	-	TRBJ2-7	TGTGCCAGTAGTATGGGGCAGGACTCACAGCAGTACTTC	CASSMGQDSQQYF
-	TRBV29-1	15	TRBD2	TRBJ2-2	TGCAGCGTGGGGCTAGCGGGAGGGCCGGGCGGGGAGCTGTTTTTT	CSVGLAGGPGGELFF
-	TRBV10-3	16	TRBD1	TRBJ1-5	TGTGCCATCAGTGAGTCGGAGACAGGGATGGGTCAGCCCCAGCATTTT	CAISESETGMGQPQHF
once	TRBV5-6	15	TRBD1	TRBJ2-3	TGTGCCAGCAGCTTGGTGGGACAGGTGACAGATACGCAGTATTTT	CASSLVGQVTDTQYF
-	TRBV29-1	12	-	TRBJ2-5	TGCAGCGCCTCGGACACATTAGAGACCCAGTACTTC	CSASDTLETQYF
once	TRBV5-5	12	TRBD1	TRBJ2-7	TGTGCCAGCAGCCACGGACAGGGCGGGCAGTACTTC	CASSHGQGGQYF
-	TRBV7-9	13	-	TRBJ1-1	TGTGCCAGCAGCTTAGTGGGGACGGATGAAGCTTTCTTT	CASSLVGTDEAFF
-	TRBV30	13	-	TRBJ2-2	TGTGCCTGGGGCCTAATAGGGCCCGGGGAGCTGTTTTTT	CAWGLIGPGELFF
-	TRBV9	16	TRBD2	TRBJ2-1	TGTGCCAGCAGCGTAGGAGGTAGCGGGCCGTACAATGAGCAGTTCTTC	CASSVGGSGPYNEQFF
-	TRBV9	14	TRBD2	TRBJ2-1	TGTGCCAGCAGTGGGACTAGCGCAAACAATGAGCAGTTCTTC	CASSGTSANNEQFF
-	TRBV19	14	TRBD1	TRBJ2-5	TGTGCCAGTAGTATAATGGGACAGGGGGAGACCCAGTACTTC	CASSIMGQGETQYF
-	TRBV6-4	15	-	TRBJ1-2	TGTGCCAGCAGGCCACAGGGTAATCTTAACTATGGCTACACCTTC	CASRPQGNLNYGYTF
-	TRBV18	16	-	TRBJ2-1	TGTGCCAGCTCACCACGGGCAGCGGCCAGGTACAATGAGCAGTTCTTC	CASSPRAAARYNEQFF
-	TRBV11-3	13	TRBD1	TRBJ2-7	TGTGCCAGCAGCTTAGCGGGGACAGGAGTTCAGTACTTC	CASSLAGTGVQYF
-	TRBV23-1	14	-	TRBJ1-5	TGCGCCAGCAGTCCAGGAGGAGGGGGACAGCCCCAGCATTTT	CASSPGGGGQPQHF
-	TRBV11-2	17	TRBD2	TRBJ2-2	TGTGCCAGCAGCCCCCCGTGGGGGCGGGAGGGGAACGGGGAGCTGTTTTTT	CASSPPWGREGNGELFF
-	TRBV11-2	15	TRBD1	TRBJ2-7	TGTGCCAGCAGCCCGGCCAGGGGGCGTCCATACGAGCAGTACTTC	CASSPARGRPYEQYF
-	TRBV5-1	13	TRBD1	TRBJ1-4	TGCGCCAGCAGCCGGGACAGTAATGAAAAACTGTTTTTT	CASSRDSNEKLFF
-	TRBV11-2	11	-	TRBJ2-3	TGTGCCAGCAGAGGGACAGATACGCAGTATTTT	CASRGTDTQYF
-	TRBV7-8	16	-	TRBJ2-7	TGTGCCAGCAGGCGCAGCTTAGCGGACAACTCCTACGAGCAGTACTTC	CASRRSLADNSYEQYF
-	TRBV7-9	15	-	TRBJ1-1	TGTGCCAGCAGCTCATTGGGGGGCGTTATCGCTGAAGCTTTCTTT	CASSSLGGVIAEAFF
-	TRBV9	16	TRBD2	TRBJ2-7	TGTGCCAGCAGCGTAGGTGGTAGCGGGAGCTACCACGAGCAGTACTTC	CASSVGGSGSYHEQYF
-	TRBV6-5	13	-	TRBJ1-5	TGTGCCAGCAGTCAGGGGAACAATCAGCCCCAGCATTTT	CASSQGNNQPQHF
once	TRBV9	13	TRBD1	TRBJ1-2	TGTGCCAGCAGCGTAGGACAGGGATATGGCTACACCTTC	CASSVGQGYGYTF
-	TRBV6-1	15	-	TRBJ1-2	TGTGCCAGCACCGATTTAGGGGATTCTAACTATGGCTACACCTTC	CASTDLGDSNYGYTF
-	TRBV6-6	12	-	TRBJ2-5	TGTGCCAGCAGTTACTCACAAGGCCCCAAGTACTTC	CASSYSQGPKYF
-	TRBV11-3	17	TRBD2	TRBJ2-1	TGTGCCAGCAGCTTAGGGTTCTCGGGACTAGCCCTTGAAGAGCAGTTCTTC	CASSLGFSGLALEEQFF
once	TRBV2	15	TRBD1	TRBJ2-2	TGTGCCAGAGCACTGGGGACAGCGAACACCGGGGAGCTGTTTTTT	CARALGTANTGELFF
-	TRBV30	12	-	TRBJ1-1	TGTGCCTGGCAGGGTTCGAACACTGAAGCTTTCTTT	CAWQGSNTEAFF
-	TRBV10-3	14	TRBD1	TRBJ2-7	TGTGCCATCAGCGGACAGGGCCGAGCCTACGAGCAGTACTTC	CAISGQGRAYEQYF
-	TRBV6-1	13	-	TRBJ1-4	TGTGCCAGCAGTGGACGGATTAATGAAAAACTGTTTTTT	CASSGRINEKLFF
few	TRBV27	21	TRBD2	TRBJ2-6	TGTGCCAGCAGTCCAGATGGGACTAGCGGGAGGACCCAGGGTGGGGCCAACGTCCTGACTTTC	CASSPDGTSGRTQGGANVLTF
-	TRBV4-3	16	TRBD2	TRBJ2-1	TGCGCCAGCAGCCAGAGTTTGCGGGAGGTTGAGACTGAGCAGTTCTTC	CASSQSLREVETEQFF
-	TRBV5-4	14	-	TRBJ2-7	TGTGCCAGCAGCTTGGAAAATAGCTTCGGCGAGCAGTACTTC	CASSLENSFGEQYF
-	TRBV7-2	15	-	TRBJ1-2	TGTGCCAGCAGCTTAGCGGGGCGGGTAGGCTATGGCTACACCTTC	CASSLAGRVGYGYTF
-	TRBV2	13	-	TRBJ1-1	TGTGCCACCTTGACAGCGATGAACACTGAAGCTTTCTTT	CATLTAMNTEAFF
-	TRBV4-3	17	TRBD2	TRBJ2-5	TGCGCCAGCAGCCAAGATCCGCTAGCGGGAGTTTCAGAGACCCAGTACTTC	CASSQDPLAGVSETQYF
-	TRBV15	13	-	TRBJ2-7	TGTGCCACCAGCAGAGTCGGGGTATACGAGCAGTACTTC	CATSRVGVYEQYF
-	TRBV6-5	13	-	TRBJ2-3	TGTGCCAGCGCGGCAGCGGGCACAGATACGCAGTATTTT	CASAAAGTDTQYF
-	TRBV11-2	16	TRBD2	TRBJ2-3	TGTGCCAGCAGCTCCCGGGGAAGCGGGATGACAGATACGCAGTATTTT	CASSSRGSGMTDTQYF
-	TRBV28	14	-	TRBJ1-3	TGTGCCAGCAGTCCGGGTGGCTCTGGAAACACCATATATTTT	CASSPGGSGNTIYF
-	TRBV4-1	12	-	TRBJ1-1	TGCGCCAGCAGCCAAACCGGGATAGAAGCTTTCTTT	CASSQTGIEAFF
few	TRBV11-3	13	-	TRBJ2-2	TGTGCCAGCAGCTTAGAAGGAACCGGGGAGCTGTTTTTT	CASSLEGTGELFF
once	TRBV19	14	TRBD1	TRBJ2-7	TGTGCCAGTAGTTCGCCGGGACAGGGGGGCGAGCAGTACTTC	CASSSPGQGGEQYF